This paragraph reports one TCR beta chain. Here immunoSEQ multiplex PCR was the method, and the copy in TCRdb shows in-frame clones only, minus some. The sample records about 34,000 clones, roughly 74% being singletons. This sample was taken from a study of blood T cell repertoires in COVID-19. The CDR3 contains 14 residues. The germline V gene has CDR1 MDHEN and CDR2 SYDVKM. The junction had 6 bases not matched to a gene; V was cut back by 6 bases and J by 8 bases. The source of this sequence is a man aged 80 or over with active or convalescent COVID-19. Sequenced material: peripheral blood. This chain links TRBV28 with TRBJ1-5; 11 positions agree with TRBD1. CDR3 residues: CASSRTGGREPQHF. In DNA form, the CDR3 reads TGTGCCAGCAGCCGGACAGGGGGCAGGGAGCCCCAGCATTTT.